The 17 T cell receptor beta chains below come from one sample, sequenced in a study of a mutant IDH1 vaccine in newly diagnosed glioma. TCRdb's table, derived via immunoSEQ multiplex PCR, lists solely in-frame clones and lacks some. The sample gives 40,000 to 45,000 clones, 84% of which show up once; about 2.2% is in the top ten. The sample's time point: week 23, last vaccination. A 20-mer mutant IDH1 peptide at 300 ug was injected subcutaneously with topical imiquimod. Their cognate antigens are unknown. Specimen: PBMCs, collected from a glioma patient whose treatment included an IDH1 peptide vaccine. Receptors were obtained from a woman aged 18-29 years with glioma. Some clones in this sample may be carry-over from other donors' samples.

The chain links TRBV6-5 to TRBJ2-3, with a tentative D call TRBD1 (5 bases). V was trimmed by 2 bases and J by 0 bases, leaving 6 bases between them. The CDR3 is 14 residues long. CDR1 is MNHEY, CDR2 SVGAGI, per germline. This CDR3 is CASSYGASTDTQYF. The DNA of the CDR3 is TGTGCCAGCAGTTACGGGGCGAGCACAGATACGCAGTATTTT.

The rearrangement joins TRBV5-6 to TRBJ2-3; D gene uncertain. V lost 0 bases, J lost 8 bases, and 7 bases lay in between. There are 12 residues in the CDR3. Germline assignment: CDR1 SGHDT and CDR2 YYEEEE. In nucleotides, the CDR3 is TGTGCCAGCAGCTTGGGACCTGCTACGCAGTATTTT. This translates into CASSLGPATQYF.

The V call is TRBV6-1, the J call TRBJ2-7, with 7 nucleotides matching TRBD1. Trimming cost V 4 bases and J 3 bases; bases outside gene matches: 3. CDR1 is MNHNS, CDR2 SASEGT, per germline. The CDR3 covers 13 residues. The CDR3 DNA is TGTGCCAGCAGTGTCGCAGGGGGCTACGAGCAGTACTTC. This translates into CASSVAGGYEQYF.

The V and J genes are TRBV5-6 and TRBJ1-2; 8 bases are a match to TRBD1. The germline CDR1 and CDR2 sequences are SGHDT and YYEEEE. V trimming: 4 bases; J trimming: 0 bases; junction bases outside the gene matches: 5. The CDR3 extends over 15 amino acids. For the CDR3, the DNA is TGTGCCAGCAGCGGGACAGGTCTAGCTAACTATGGCTACACCTTC. Amino acid sequence: CASSGTGLANYGYTF.

J is TRBJ2-7 and V is TRBV19; unclear D gene. Germline assignment: CDR1 LNHDA and CDR2 SQIVND (reference sequence). V lost 3 bases to trimming and J lost 5 bases, with 5 bases between them. This CDR3 region has 11 residues. The CDR3 loop is CASSMGHEQYF. The DNA of the CDR3 is TGTGCCAGTAGTATGGGTCACGAGCAGTACTTC.

This clone has only one observation. The V call is TRBV6-5, the J call TRBJ2-7; 7 positions agree with TRBD2. This CDR3 contains 15 residues. Unmatched junction bases numbered 10, after V lost 4 bases and J lost 4 bases. Per the germline V gene, CDR1 is MNHEY and CDR2 is SVGAGI. The chain's CDR3 is CASSFGLGLKYEQYF. For the CDR3, the DNA is TGTGCCAGCAGTTTCGGGTTGGGACTAAAATACGAGCAGTACTTC.

This rearrangement joins TRBV19 to TRBJ1-1, with TRBD1 as a possible D gene (6 bases). The CDR3 length is 13 residues. V shed 3 bases and J shed 8 bases, with 13 bases lying between them. CDR1 and CDR2 from the germline V gene are LNHDA and SQIVND (reference sequence). This CDR3 reads CASSMTGQLEAFF. The CDR3 bases are TGTGCCAGTAGTATGACCGGACAGCTCGAAGCTTTCTTT. The entire variable domain, with the rest obtained from reference TRBV19 and TRBJ1-1, is as follows: DGGITQSPKYLFRKEGQNVTLSCEQNLNHDAMYWYRQDPGQGLRLIYYSQIVNDFQKGDIAEGYSVSREKKESFPLTVTSAQKNPTAFYLCASSMTGQLEAFFGQGTRLTVV.

Turning to this clone: The sample contains more than one DNA sequence encoding this CDR3. The chain is built from TRBV25-1 and TRBJ1-1; 9 bases line up with TRBD1. Germline assignment: CDR1 MGHDK and CDR2 SYGVNS. V lost 4 bases to trimming and J lost 6 bases; unmatched junction nucleotides: 9. This CDR3 has 15 amino acids. CDR3 amino acids: CASSAGTGIWAEAFF. CDR3 DNA: TGTGCCAGCAGTGCCGGGACAGGGATTTGGGCTGAAGCTTTCTTT.

The CDR3 loop reads CASSLATGPYEQYF. CDR3 nucleotide sequence: TGTGCCAGCAGTTTGGCGACAGGGCCCTACGAGCAGTACTTC. This chain links TRBV27 with TRBJ2-7; TRBD1 matches at 7 bases. CDR3 size: 14 residues. Germline values: CDR1 MNHEY, CDR2 SMNVEV (reference sequence). V lost 3 bases and J lost 2; bases outside the gene matches: 4.

In its sample, this clone was seen a few times. The genes are TRBV6-5 and TRBJ1-1; weak D call: TRBD1 (5 bases). V was shortened by 4 bases and J by 0 bases, with 15 bases between the two germline ends. The germline V gene encodes CDR1 MNHEY and CDR2 SVGAGI. The CDR3 is made up of 16 amino acids. DNA of the CDR3: TGTGCCAGCAGTTGGAGGGGTGCAATGATGAACACTGAAGCTTTCTTT. It yields the protein CASSWRGAMMNTEAFF.

The J gene is TRBJ2-3, the V gene TRBV4-3; 10 positions agree with TRBD1. Germline V gene lookup returns CDR1 LGHNA and CDR2 YSLEER. Trimming took 3 bases from V and 4 from J; bases not matched to a gene: 7. This CDR3 is 16 amino acids long. The CDR3 DNA is TGCGCCAGCAGCCATCGACAGGGGGCAGAGTCAGATACGCAGTATTTT. This translates into CASSHRQGAESDTQYF.

J is TRBJ2-7 and V is TRBV11-2, with D possibly being TRBD1 or TRBD2 (5 bases each). The CDR3 is 14 residues long. The V gene lost 1 base and the J gene lost 3 bases, with 10 bases spanning the gap. The V gene's germline CDR1 is SGHAT and CDR2 FQNNGV. The CDR3 coding sequence is TGTGCCAGCAGCTTAGCGGGACCCATCTACGAGCAGTACTTC. Translated: CASSLAGPIYEQYF. The entire variable domain, with the rest obtained from reference TRBV11-2 and TRBJ2-7, is as follows: EAGVAQSPRYKIIEKRQSVAFWCNPISGHATLYWYQQILGQGPKLLIQFQNNGVVDDSQLPKDRFSAERLKGVDSTLKIQPAKLEDSAVYLCASSLAGPIYEQYFGPGTRLTVT.

The chain joins TRBV9 to TRBJ2-7; no reliable D call. This CDR3 is 15 amino acids long. V lost 10 bases to trimming and J lost 5 bases, with 25 bases between them. Germline CDR1 and CDR2: SGDLS and YYNGEE. The CDR3 sequence is CASGSGGTPLDEQYF. DNA for the CDR3: TGTGCCTCTGGCAGTGGCGGCACCCCTCTAGACGAGCAGTACTTC.

V is TRBV7-7 and J is TRBJ1-1; D unresolved. The CDR3 spans 13 residues. V lost 2 bases and J lost 1, with 5 bases in between. Germline CDR1 is SSHAT and CDR2 is FNYEAQ (reference sequence). DNA of the CDR3: TGTGCCAGCAGCTTAAAGGAGAACACTGAAGCTTTCTTT. Residues: CASSLKENTEAFF.

The chain combines TRBV13 with TRBJ1-1; D call uncertain. Germline V lookup: CDR1 PRHDT, CDR2 FYEKMQ (reference sequence). The CDR3 has 13 amino acids. V was clipped by 5 bases and J by 1 base, with 8 bases between them. CDR3 in amino acids: CASSLAQNTEAFF. CDR3 DNA: TGTGCCAGCAGCCTGGCTCAGAACACTGAAGCTTTCTTT.

Here the CDR3 DNA reads TGTGCCAGCTCACCGGGACCGGGGAACACTGAAGCTTTCTTT. Amino acids: CASSPGPGNTEAFF. The genes are TRBV18 and TRBJ1-1, with D maybe TRBD1 (5 bases). The CDR3 spans 14 residues. With 3 bases removed from V and 1 base from J, the gap between germline ends came to 9 bases. The germline V gene has CDR1 KGHSH and CDR2 LQKENI.

The rearrangement uses TRBV27 and TRBJ2-7; TRBD1 or TRBD2 may be the D gene (5 bases each). The CDR3 has 13 residues. V was trimmed by 7 bases and J by 2 bases, leaving 12 bases between them. Germline loops: CDR1 MNHEY, CDR2 SMNVEV (reference sequence). The CDR3 sequence: CASKGQGAYEQYF. CDR3 sequence (DNA): TGTGCCAGCAAAGGTCAGGGAGCCTACGAGCAGTACTTC.